The rows below give T cell receptor beta chains drawn from one sample of a study of cytomegalovirus exposure and HLA in healthy donors. Assay: immunoSEQ multiplex PCR; the TCRdb copy retains only in-frame clones and omits some. The data contain about 94,000 clones, 70% to 85% of them singletons. Sequencing was done on a sample of PBMCs. The receptors here all came from a human donor in good health. Each CDR3 is given with its conserved first and last residue. D genes are given only for firm matches. The size field is filled for only some rows; it gives once, few, many or a size class.

D gene	V gene	J gene	clone size	CDR3 DNA	CDR3 protein
-	TRBV7-6	TRBJ2-7	-	TGTGCCAGCAGCTCTGGCGGGGCAGGGCGCCACTACGAGCAGTACTTC	CASSSGGAGRHYEQYF
TRBD1	TRBV28	TRBJ2-2	-	TGTGCCAGCAGTTTACAGGGGGCCAACACCGGGGAGCTGTTTTTT	CASSLQGANTGELFF
-	TRBV25-1	TRBJ2-2	-	TGTGCCAGCAGTGGGACAGCTACCGGGGAGCTGTTTTTT	CASSGTATGELFF
-	TRBV18	TRBJ2-3	-	TGTGCCAGCTCACCCCTTGAGAGAACAGATACGCAGTATTTT	CASSPLERTDTQYF
TRBD1	TRBV11-2	TRBJ1-1	-	TGTGCCAGCAGCCAAACAAACCCGGGACAGGGAACGGGGGGGACTGAAGCTTTCTTT	CASSQTNPGQGTGGTEAFF
-	TRBV19	TRBJ2-7	-	TGTGCCAGTAGTATACTTACAGGGTACGACCACGAGCAGTACTTC	CASSILTGYDHEQYF
-	TRBV11-3	TRBJ1-6	-	TGTGCCAGGGGCCCCCTCCCCCCCCTCCACTTT	CARGPLPPLHF
-	TRBV25-1	TRBJ1-5	-	TGTGCCAGCAGTGCGTCCCAGGACAAGTACAATCAGCCCCAGCATTTT	CASSASQDKYNQPQHF
-	TRBV19	TRBJ2-3	-	TGTGCCAGTAGATATAAAGGAGGCACAGATACGCAGTATTTT	CASRYKGGTDTQYF
-	TRBV29-1	TRBJ1-1	-	TGCAGCGCCGTCCGAGCAGGGGCTGTTACTGAAGCTTTCTTT	CSAVRAGAVTEAFF
TRBD2	TRBV2	TRBJ2-1	-	TGTGCCAGCATCGCGGGGGACTCCTACAATGAGCAGTTCTTC	CASIAGDSYNEQFF
-	TRBV19	TRBJ2-1	-	TGTGCCAGTAGTATAGATCCGGGGTTTCAGATGAAGAATGAGCAGTTCTTC	CASSIDPGFQMKNEQFF
TRBD1	TRBV5-6	TRBJ1-5	-	TGTGCCAGCAGCCGGGGGGGTAAGGGGGCACAGCCCCAGCATTTT	CASSRGGKGAQPQHF
TRBD1	TRBV18	TRBJ1-2	-	TGTGCCAGCTCACTGGCACAGGGGCTCTCTAACGACACCTTC	CASSLAQGLSNDTF
TRBD1	TRBV19	TRBJ1-2	-	TGTGCCAGTAATCCGGACAGGAACTATGGCTACACCTTC	CASNPDRNYGYTF
TRBD2	TRBV5-5	TRBJ2-2	-	TGTGCCAGCAGCTTGCCTAGCGGGAGAACCGGGGAGCTGTTTTTT	CASSLPSGRTGELFF
TRBD1	TRBV6-1	TRBJ2-7	-	TGTGCCAGCAGTGAAGAGGGGACAGGGGGCTACGAGCAGTACTTC	CASSEEGTGGYEQYF
-	TRBV9	TRBJ1-1	few	TGTGCCAGCAGCGTAGGGGGGGGATGGGCGGACACTGAAGCTTTCTTT	CASSVGGGWADTEAFF
TRBD2	TRBV4-2	TRBJ2-5	-	TGTGCCAGCAGCCCTAAAGCGGGGGTTGAGACCCAGTACTTC	CASSPKAGVETQYF
-	TRBV6-5	TRBJ2-3	few	TGTGCCAGCAGTTCGTCGGGGGATACGCAGTATTTT	CASSSSGDTQYF
-	TRBV10-2	TRBJ2-7	-	TGCGCCAGCAGTGATTGGGACCCGAAGGGGGAAACCTACGAGCAGTACTTC	CASSDWDPKGETYEQYF
-	TRBV4-3	TRBJ1-1	-	TGCGCCAGCAGCCAAGAGTCGGCGGGTATGAACACTGAAGCTTTCTTT	CASSQESAGMNTEAFF
-	TRBV6-5	TRBJ2-3	-	TGTGCCAGCAGTTACTCGGTCAGTGTGCCCCCAGATACGCAGTATTTT	CASSYSVSVPPDTQYF
TRBD2	TRBV6-4	TRBJ2-2	-	TGTGCCAGCAGTGAGGCGGGAGGGACCGGGGAGCTGTTTTTT	CASSEAGGTGELFF
-	TRBV7-2	TRBJ1-6	-	TGTGCCAGCAGCTTAGTGAGAGGGGGACCCCTCCACTTT	CASSLVRGGPLHF
TRBD1	TRBV6-1	TRBJ1-2	few	TGTGCCAGCAGTGAATTAGGGGCAGGGGGCACGAGTGGCTACACCTTC	CASSELGAGGTSGYTF
-	TRBV6-1	TRBJ1-1	-	TGTGCCAGCAGTGAAGGGGGGAGGACTGAAGCTTTCTTT	CASSEGGRTEAFF
TRBD1	TRBV12-5	TRBJ1-4	-	TGTGCTAGTGGTTCCCGGACAGGGAGGAAAGAAAAACTGTTTTTT	CASGSRTGRKEKLFF
-	TRBV6-5	TRBJ1-2	-	TGTGCCAGCAGTTACTCTACAGGTCCCCGCTTTGGCTACACCTTC	CASSYSTGPRFGYTF
-	TRBV4-2	TRBJ2-7	-	TGTGCCAGCAGCCAAGATTCGTCAAGGGGGTTCTACGAGCAGTACTTC	CASSQDSSRGFYEQYF
TRBD2	TRBV7-3	TRBJ2-2	-	TGTGCCAGCAGCCCACTAGCGGGAGGTACCGGGGAGCTGTTTTTT	CASSPLAGGTGELFF
-	TRBV19	TRBJ1-6	-	TGTGCCAGTAACAGTTATAATTCACCCCTCCACTTT	CASNSYNSPLHF
-	TRBV7-2	TRBJ2-2	-	TGTGCCAGCAGCTTAGAGGCAGGTTCGATAGGGGAGCTGTTTTTT	CASSLEAGSIGELFF
-	TRBV20-1	TRBJ1-2	-	TGCAGTGCTGTCGGGGGAGGCTACACCTTC	CSAVGGGYTF
-	TRBV11-2	TRBJ2-7	-	TGTGCCAGCAGCCCCCCCGCAGGGCTGGCCGAGCAGTACTTC	CASSPPAGLAEQYF
TRBD1	TRBV5-1	TRBJ2-7	-	TGCGCCAGCAGCGGAGCGACAGGGTGGTACGAGCAGTACTTC	CASSGATGWYEQYF
-	TRBV4-1	TRBJ2-2	-	TGCGCCAGCACCTTAAGTGGTGGTTTTGGCGGGTCGAACACCGGGGAGCTGTTTTTT	CASTLSGGFGGSNTGELFF
TRBD1	TRBV28	TRBJ2-6	-	TGTGCCAGCAGGTCAGGGGGCCCCTCTGGGGCCAACGTCCTGACTTTC	CASRSGGPSGANVLTF
-	TRBV5-1	TRBJ2-3	-	TGCGCCAGCAGCGGCGGGTGGACCGATACGCAGTATTTT	CASSGGWTDTQYF
TRBD2	TRBV7-2	TRBJ2-1	-	TGTGCCAGCACCGCCGGGAGGAATGAGCAGTTCTTC	CASTAGRNEQFF
-	TRBV7-9	TRBJ1-1	-	TGTGCCAGCAGCCCCTCCTTCACAGGGAGGGGAACTGAAGCTTTCTTT	CASSPSFTGRGTEAFF
TRBD1	TRBV6-4	TRBJ2-7	-	TGTGCCAGCTATACCGGGACAGGGCTCCCCTACGAGCAGTACTTC	CASYTGTGLPYEQYF
-	TRBV6-1	TRBJ2-5	-	TGTGCCAGCAACGGACTGGACAGCTACCAAGAGACCCAGTACTTC	CASNGLDSYQETQYF
-	TRBV25-1	TRBJ2-7	-	TGTGCCAGCAGTCTTGCCGGCTACGAGCAGTACTTC	CASSLAGYEQYF
-	TRBV5-6	TRBJ1-2	-	TGTGCCAGCAGTGACAACCTCAGGGTCAACCTTAACTATGGCTACACCTTC	CASSDNLRVNLNYGYTF
TRBD2	TRBV7-3	TRBJ2-3	-	TGTGCCAGCAGCTCGGGACTAGCGGCAGATACGCAGTATTTT	CASSSGLAADTQYF
TRBD2	TRBV7-2	TRBJ2-7	-	TGTGCCAGCAGCAATATAGCGGGAGGGCGGTACGAGCAGTACTTC	CASSNIAGGRYEQYF
-	TRBV5-1	TRBJ2-2	-	TGCGCCAGCAGCTTGGGTGCAGGGAAAGTTGACTCCGGGGAGCTGTTTTTT	CASSLGAGKVDSGELFF
TRBD2	TRBV7-9	TRBJ2-5	-	TGTGCCAGCAGCGCCCGGACTAGCGGGCAAGAGACCCAGTACTTC	CASSARTSGQETQYF
TRBD2	TRBV7-8	TRBJ2-3	-	TGTGCCAGCAGCACCATTACCGGGACTAGCGGCCCCACGGGAGATACGCAGTATTTT	CASSTITGTSGPTGDTQYF
-	TRBV5-1	TRBJ2-6	-	TGCGCCAGCAGCTTGGCTACAGGGACTGGGGCCAACGTCCTGACTTTC	CASSLATGTGANVLTF
TRBD2	TRBV27	TRBJ2-1	-	TGTGCCAGCAGACTTAGCGGGGGGCATTTCCATGAGCAGTTCTTC	CASRLSGGHFHEQFF
TRBD1	TRBV6-1	TRBJ2-2	once	TGTGCCAGCAAGAGGCAGGGACAGACCACCGGGGAGCTGTTTTTT	CASKRQGQTTGELFF
TRBD2	TRBV27	TRBJ2-3	-	TGTGCCAGCGGAGGGCTAGCGGTCACAGATACGCAGTATTTT	CASGGLAVTDTQYF
-	TRBV7-3	TRBJ1-3	-	TGTGCCAGCAGCTCGACCAGTTACGGCGGGACCATATATTTT	CASSSTSYGGTIYF